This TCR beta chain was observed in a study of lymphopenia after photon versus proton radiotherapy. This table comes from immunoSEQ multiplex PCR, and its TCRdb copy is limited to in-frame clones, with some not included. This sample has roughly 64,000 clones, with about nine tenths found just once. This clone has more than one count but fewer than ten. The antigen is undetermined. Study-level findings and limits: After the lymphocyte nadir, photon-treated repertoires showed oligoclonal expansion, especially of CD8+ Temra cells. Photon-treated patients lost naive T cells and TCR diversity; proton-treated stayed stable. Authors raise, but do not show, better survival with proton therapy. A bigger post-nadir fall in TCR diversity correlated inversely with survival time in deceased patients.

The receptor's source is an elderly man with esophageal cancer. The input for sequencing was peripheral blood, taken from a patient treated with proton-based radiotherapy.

The CDR3 DNA reads TGTGCCAGTAGTATTCGAGGGTTGGGACTTTGGACCCAGTACTTC. This sequence encodes CASSIRGLGLWTQYF. This chain connects TRBV19 to TRBJ2-5; D is perhaps TRBD2 (6 bases). Trimming removed 3 bases at V and 7 bases at J, with 18 bases between. Germline loops: CDR1 LNHDA, CDR2 SQIVND (reference sequence). This CDR3 has 15 residues.